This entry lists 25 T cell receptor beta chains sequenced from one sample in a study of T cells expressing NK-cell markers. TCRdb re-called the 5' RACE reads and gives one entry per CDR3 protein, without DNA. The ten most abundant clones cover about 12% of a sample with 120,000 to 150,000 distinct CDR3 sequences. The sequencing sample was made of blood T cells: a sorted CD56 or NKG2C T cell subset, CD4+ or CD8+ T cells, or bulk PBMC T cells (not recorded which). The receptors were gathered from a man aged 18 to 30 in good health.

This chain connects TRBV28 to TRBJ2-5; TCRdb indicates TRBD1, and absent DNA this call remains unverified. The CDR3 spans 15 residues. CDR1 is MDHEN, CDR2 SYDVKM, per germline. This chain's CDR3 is CATRRGGTGQETQYF.

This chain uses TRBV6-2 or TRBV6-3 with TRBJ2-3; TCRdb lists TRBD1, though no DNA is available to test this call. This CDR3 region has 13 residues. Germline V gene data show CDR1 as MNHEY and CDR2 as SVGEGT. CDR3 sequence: CATRDRVTDTQYF.

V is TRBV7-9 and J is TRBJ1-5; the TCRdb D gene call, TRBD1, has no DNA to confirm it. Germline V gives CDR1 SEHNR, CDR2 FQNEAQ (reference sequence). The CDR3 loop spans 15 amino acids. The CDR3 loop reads CASSRTGTAYQPQHF.

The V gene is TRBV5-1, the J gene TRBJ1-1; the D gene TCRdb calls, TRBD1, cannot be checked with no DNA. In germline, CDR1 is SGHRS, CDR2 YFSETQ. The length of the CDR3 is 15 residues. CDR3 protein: CASSTTGTGNTEAFF.

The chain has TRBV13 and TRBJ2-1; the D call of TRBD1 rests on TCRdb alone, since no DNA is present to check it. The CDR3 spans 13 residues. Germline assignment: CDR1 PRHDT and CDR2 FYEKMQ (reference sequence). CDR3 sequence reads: CASSRDRGGEQFF.

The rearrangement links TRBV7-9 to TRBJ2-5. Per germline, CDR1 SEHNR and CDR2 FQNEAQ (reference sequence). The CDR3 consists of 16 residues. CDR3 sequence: CASSLALKRTQETQYF. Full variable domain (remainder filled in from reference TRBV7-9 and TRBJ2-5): DTGVSQNPRHKITKRGQNVTFRCDPISEHNRLYWYRQTLGQGPEFLTYFQNEAQLEKSRLLSDRFSAERPKGSFSTLEIQRTEQGDSAMYLCASSLALKRTQETQYFGPGTRLLVL.

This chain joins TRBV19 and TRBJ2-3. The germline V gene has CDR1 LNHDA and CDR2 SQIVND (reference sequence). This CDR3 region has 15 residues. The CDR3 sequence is CASSIALVYTDTQYF. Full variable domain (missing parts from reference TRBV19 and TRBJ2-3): DGGITQSPKYLFRKEGQNVTLSCEQNLNHDAMYWYRQDPGQGLRLIYYSQIVNDFQKGDIAEGYSVSREKKESFPLTVTSAQKNPTAFYLCASSIALVYTDTQYFGPGTRLTVL.

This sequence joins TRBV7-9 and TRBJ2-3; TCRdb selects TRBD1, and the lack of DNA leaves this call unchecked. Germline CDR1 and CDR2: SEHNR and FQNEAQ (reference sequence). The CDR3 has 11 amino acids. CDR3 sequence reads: CASNPGDTQYF.

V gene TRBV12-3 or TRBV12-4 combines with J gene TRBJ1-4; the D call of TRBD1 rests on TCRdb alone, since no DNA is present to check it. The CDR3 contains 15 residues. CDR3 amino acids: CASSPPPGQSEKLFF.

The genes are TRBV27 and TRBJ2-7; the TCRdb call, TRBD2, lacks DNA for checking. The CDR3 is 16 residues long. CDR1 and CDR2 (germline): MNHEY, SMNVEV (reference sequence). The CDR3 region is CASSFSGSLAGYEQYF.

The CDR3 spells CASSNRTSGTYNEQFF. The V gene is TRBV14, the J gene TRBJ2-1; there is no DNA to check the TCRdb D call of TRBD2. The CDR3 extends over 16 amino acids. Germline V gene data show CDR1 as SGHDN and CDR2 as FVKESK.

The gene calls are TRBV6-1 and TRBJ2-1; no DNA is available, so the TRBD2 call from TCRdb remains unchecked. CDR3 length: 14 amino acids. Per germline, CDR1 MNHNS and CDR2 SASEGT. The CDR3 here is CASSGLAGGYEQFF.

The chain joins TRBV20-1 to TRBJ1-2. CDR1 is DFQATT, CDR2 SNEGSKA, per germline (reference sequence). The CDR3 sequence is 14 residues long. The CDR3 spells CSARQAGAPPGYTF.

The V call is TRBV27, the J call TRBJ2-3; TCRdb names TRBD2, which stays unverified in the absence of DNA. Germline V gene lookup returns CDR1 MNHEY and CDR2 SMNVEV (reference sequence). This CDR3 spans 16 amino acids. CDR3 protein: CASSLGTSGSGDTQYF.

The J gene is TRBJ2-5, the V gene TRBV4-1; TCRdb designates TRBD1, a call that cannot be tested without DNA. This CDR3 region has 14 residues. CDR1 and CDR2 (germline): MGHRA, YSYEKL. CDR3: CASSHGGGEETQYF.

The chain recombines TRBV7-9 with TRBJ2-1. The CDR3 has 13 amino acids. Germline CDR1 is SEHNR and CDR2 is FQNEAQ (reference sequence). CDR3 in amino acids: CASSVSGNNEQFF.

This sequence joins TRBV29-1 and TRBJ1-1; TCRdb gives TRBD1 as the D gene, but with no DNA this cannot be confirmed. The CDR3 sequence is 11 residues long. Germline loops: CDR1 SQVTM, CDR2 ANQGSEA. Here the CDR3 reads CSVRRQFEAFF.

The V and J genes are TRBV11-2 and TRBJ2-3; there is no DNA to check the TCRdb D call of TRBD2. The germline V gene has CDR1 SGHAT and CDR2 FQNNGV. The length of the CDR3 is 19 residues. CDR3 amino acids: CASSLDRGLAGAGADTQYF. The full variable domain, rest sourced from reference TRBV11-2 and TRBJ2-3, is EAGVAQSPRYKIIEKRQSVAFWCNPISGHATLYWYQQILGQGPKLLIQFQNNGVVDDSQLPKDRFSAERLKGVDSTLKIQPAKLEDSAVYLCASSLDRGLAGAGADTQYFGPGTRLTVL.

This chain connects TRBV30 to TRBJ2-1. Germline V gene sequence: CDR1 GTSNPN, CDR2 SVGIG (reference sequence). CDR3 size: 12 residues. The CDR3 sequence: CAWSVYSNEQFF.

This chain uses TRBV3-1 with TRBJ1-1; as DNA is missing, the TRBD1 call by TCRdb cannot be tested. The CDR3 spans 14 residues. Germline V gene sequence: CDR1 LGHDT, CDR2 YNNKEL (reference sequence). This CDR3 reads CASSRVGENTEAFF.

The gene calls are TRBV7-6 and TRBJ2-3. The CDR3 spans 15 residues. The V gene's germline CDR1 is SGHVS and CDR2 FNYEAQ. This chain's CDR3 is CASSLSGGSTDTQYF.

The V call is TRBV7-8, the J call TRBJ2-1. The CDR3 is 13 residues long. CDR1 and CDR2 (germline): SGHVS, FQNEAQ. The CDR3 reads CASSLALGNEQFF.

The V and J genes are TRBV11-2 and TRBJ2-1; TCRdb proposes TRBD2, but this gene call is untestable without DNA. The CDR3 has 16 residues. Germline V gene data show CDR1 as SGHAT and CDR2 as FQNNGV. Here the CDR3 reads CASSRGGASTYNEQFF. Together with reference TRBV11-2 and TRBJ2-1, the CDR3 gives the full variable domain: EAGVAQSPRYKIIEKRQSVAFWCNPISGHATLYWYQQILGQGPKLLIQFQNNGVVDDSQLPKDRFSAERLKGVDSTLKIQPAKLEDSAVYLCASSRGGASTYNEQFFGPGTRLTVL.

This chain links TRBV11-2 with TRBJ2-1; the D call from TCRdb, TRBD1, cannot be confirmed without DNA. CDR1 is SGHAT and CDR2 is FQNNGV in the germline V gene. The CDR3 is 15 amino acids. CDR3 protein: CASSFTRDGYNEQFF.

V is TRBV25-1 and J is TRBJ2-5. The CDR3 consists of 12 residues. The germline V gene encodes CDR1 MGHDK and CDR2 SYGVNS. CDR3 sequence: CASSEWAETQYF. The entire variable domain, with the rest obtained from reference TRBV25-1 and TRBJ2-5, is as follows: EADIYQTPRYLVIGTGKKITLECSQTMGHDKMYWYQQDPGMELHLIHYSYGVNSTEKGDLSSESTVSRIRTEHFPLTLESARPSHTSQYLCASSEWAETQYFGPGTRLLVL.